Following are 17 T cell receptor beta chains from one sample sequenced in a study of CD8+ T cells in alopecia areata. As the sequencing template, cDNA was produced by extracting RNA and reverse transcribing it. The table came from immunoSEQ multiplex PCR; TCRdb's copy has only in-frame clones and leaves some out. This sample comprises about 300,000 clones, none seen once only. CD4, CD8alpha, NKG2D, NKG2ACE and other markers were used to sort pooled cutaneous lymph node cells. Sample: CD4+ T cells sorted from a lymph node. The receptors were gathered from a C3H/HeJ mouse with alopecia areata. The MHC haplotype of this mouse line is H2-k.

This clone was detected only a few times. Here the gene names and germline are mouse. Read sequence stops 4 residues before the CDR3 end, and the germline J gene provides the missing end. The chain employs TRBV19 and TRBJ2-1; 7 positions agree with TRBD1. Per germline, CDR1 FNHDT and CDR2 SITEND (reference sequence). V lost 1 base to trimming and J lost 1 base; unmatched junction nucleotides: 2. The CDR3 consists of 15 residues. Here the CDR3 reads CASSIRDRNYAEQFF. CDR3 DNA (partial): TGTGCCAGCAGTATAAGGGACAGAAACTATGCT.

In regard to this clone: Here the gene names and germline are mouse. The read ends 4 residues early relative to the CDR3; the germline J gene fills the gap. The V call is TRBV5, the J call TRBJ2-5; tentatively, D is TRBD1 (6 bases). Germline V gene sequence: CDR1 LGHNA, CDR2 YNLKQL (reference sequence). This CDR3 is built from 15 residues. CDR3 region: CASSQDPPGEDTQYF. The CDR3 DNA, read in part, is TGTGCCAGCAGCCAAGATCCCCCAGGGGAGGAC.

A note on this clone: Germline and genes: mouse. The sample holds other DNA sequences that translate to the same CDR3. CDR3 sequence: CASSDTGGGNSPLYF. CDR3 DNA (partial): TGTGCCAGCAGTGATACAGGGGGGGGGAATTCGCCC. The V gene is TRBV13-3, the J gene TRBJ1-6; 8 bases are shared with TRBD1. The DNA ends 3 residues before the CDR3 does, and the rest of the CDR3 is filled in from the germline J gene. TRBJ1-6 is an open reading frame whose function is uncertain. Looked up from germline, CDR1 is NNHDY and CDR2 is SYVADS. The CDR3 has 15 amino acids. The ends lost 1 base at V and 7 bases at J; junction bases unmatched: 4.

Points on this clone: Mouse germline and gene names are used. With the read ending 4 residues before the CDR3 end, the germline J gene is used to fill in that end. This chain uses TRBV13-1 with TRBJ2-1, with a weak D call TRBD2 (7 bases). V was trimmed by 3 bases and J by 4 bases, leaving 11 bases between them. There are 14 residues in the CDR3. CDR1 and CDR2 (germline): NSHNY, SYGAGN. The CDR3 bases that were read are TGTGCCAGCAGTGGAGGGGGGCCTTATGCT. It codes for CASSGGGPYA. The whole CDR3 protein reads CASSGGGPYAEQFF.

Concerning this clone itself: The gene symbols are mouse symbols. The CDR3 goes on 4 residues after the read ends, and that part is filled in from the germline J gene. The V call is TRBV13-2, the J call TRBJ2-4, with 7 nucleotides matching TRBD2. Germline-derived CDR1 and CDR2 are NNHNN and SYGAGS (reference sequence). V was clipped by 7 bases and J by 1 base; unmatched bases: 6. This CDR3 is built from 14 residues. Partial CDR3 DNA: TGTGCCAGCCACGACTGGGTCCGTCAAAAC. It codes for CASHDWVRQN. The entire CDR3 is CASHDWVRQNTLYF.

This clone has a handful of counts. The gene symbols are mouse symbols. The CDR3 extends 4 residues past the end of the read, so its final part is completed from the germline J gene. The genes are TRBV19 and TRBJ2-7; the match to TRBD1 covers 7 bases. In germline, CDR1 is FNHDT, CDR2 SITEND (reference sequence). This CDR3 region has 14 residues. The CDR3 region is CASSKKTGRYEQYF. The DNA read from the CDR3 is TGTGCCAGCAGTAAAAAGACAGGGCGTTAT.

Regarding this clone: The germline and genes are mouse ones. The same CDR3 can be traced to other DNA sequences in this sample. CDR3 residues: CASSQETGTNTGQLYF. Partial CDR3 DNA: TGTGCCAGCAGCCAAGAGACAGGGACAAACACCGGG. The J gene is TRBJ2-2, the V gene TRBV5, with 7 bases fitting TRBD1. The read terminates 4 residues ahead of where the CDR3 ends, so the germline J gene completes it. The V gene end was trimmed by 0 bases and the J gene end by 0 bases; junction bases not matched to a gene: 1. This CDR3 contains 16 residues. Germline CDR1 and CDR2: LGHNA and YNLKQL (reference sequence).

This clone appeared a few times. Genes and germline are mouse. The CDR3 end is not reached by the read, which stops 4 residues before it; the germline J gene fills it in. V is TRBV14 and J is TRBJ2-5, with 12 bases fitting TRBD2. The germline V gene has CDR1 SGHDT and CDR2 FRDEAV. Losses at the gene ends were 4 bases for V and 3 bases for J; bases not matched to a gene: 6. This CDR3 is 16 amino acids long. Partial CDR3 DNA: TGTGCCAGCAGTGGGGACTGGGGGGTAGAACAAGAC. Translating it yields CASSGDWGVEQD. The full-length CDR3 reads as CASSGDWGVEQDTQYF.

This clone was counted only a few times. Germline and genes here are mouse. Sequencing ends 4 residues short of the CDR3 end; the germline J gene provides the rest. Different DNA sequences within this sample yield the same CDR3. The chain has TRBV5 and TRBJ2-7; 8 bases align to TRBD2. The J segment lost 0 bases and the V segment lost 4 bases, leaving 2 bases of the junction unmatched. The germline V gene encodes CDR1 LGHNA and CDR2 YNLKQL (reference sequence). This CDR3 is built from 14 residues. CDR3 DNA (partial): TGTGCCAGCAGCCCCACTGGGGGCTCCTAT. This translates into CASSPTGGSY. The CDR3 in full is CASSPTGGSYEQYF.

Points on this clone: Mouse gene names apply. Read data end 4 residues before the CDR3 end; the end is taken from the germline J gene. The chain joins TRBV19 to TRBJ2-1, with no clear D. V was trimmed by 0 bases and J by 1 base, leaving 8 bases between them. CDR3 length: 15 amino acids. In germline, CDR1 is FNHDT, CDR2 SITEND (reference sequence). The CDR3 DNA, read in part, is TGTGCCAGCAGTATAGTGCCAGAAAACTATGCT. This sequence encodes CASSIVPENYA. From start to end, the CDR3 is CASSIVPENYAEQFF. Complete variable domain (other parts from reference TRBV19 and TRBJ2-1): GGIITQTPKFLIGQEGQKLTLKCQQNFNHDTMYWYRQDSGKGLRLIYYSITENDLQKGDLSEGYDASREKKSSFSLTVTSAQKNEMAVFLCASSIVPENYAEQFFGPGTRLTVL.

As regards this clone: Gene names denote mouse genes. The DNA ends 4 residues before the CDR3 does, and the rest of the CDR3 is filled in from the germline J gene. The chain links TRBV1 to TRBJ2-2; D is possibly TRBD1 (5 bases). The CDR3 sequence is 14 residues long. V lost 1 base and J 5 bases, leaving 8 bases between the germline ends. Germline V gene lookup returns CDR1 NSQYPW and CDR2 LRSPGD (reference sequence). The covered CDR3 bases are TGCACCTGCAGTGCAGGTCGGACAACCGGG. Translating it yields CTCSAGRTTG. In full, the CDR3 reads CTCSAGRTTGQLYF.

This clone was seen a few times. Gene names follow the mouse nomenclature. The DNA ends 4 residues before the CDR3 does, and the rest of the CDR3 is filled in from the germline J gene. Other DNA sequences in this specimen translate into the identical CDR3. The genes are TRBV19 and TRBJ2-1; 8 bases are shared with TRBD2. The CDR3 is 15 amino acids. Germline V gives CDR1 FNHDT, CDR2 SITEND (reference sequence). The ends lost 2 bases at V and 1 base at J; junction bases unmatched: 2. CDR3 sequence reads: CASSIGGGNYAEQFF. The part of the CDR3 DNA that was read is TGTGCCAGCAGTATTGGGGGGGGCAACTATGCT.

This clone was observed many times. The gene symbols are mouse symbols. Sequencing ends 4 residues short of the CDR3 end; the germline J gene provides the rest. The sample has other DNA sequences that encode this CDR3 too. V is TRBV1 and J is TRBJ1-1; a possible D gene is TRBD1 (5 bases). Germline V CDR1 and CDR2: NSQYPW, LRSPGD (reference sequence). This CDR3 has 14 residues. Trimming left V 3 bases short and J 2 bases short, with 10 bases between. The CDR3 reads CTCSAQGSNTEVFF. The DNA read from the CDR3 is TGCACCTGCAGTGCGCAGGGAAGCAACACA.

Note on this clone: The germline and genes are mouse ones. The read ends 3 residues shy of where the CDR3 ends; the end is completed using the germline J gene. This chain joins TRBV3 and TRBJ1-6; 9 positions match TRBD1. TRBJ1-6 is assigned to the ORF class and has an uncertain function. The CDR3 has 17 residues. CDR1 is SNHLY, CDR2 FYNGKV, per germline (reference sequence). Trimming cost V 3 bases and J 0 bases; bases outside gene matches: 3. CDR3 bases read: TGTGCCAGCAGCTTCGGGACAGGGAATTCCTATAATTCGCCC. Translated, it gives CASSFGTGNSYNSP. The complete CDR3 reads CASSFGTGNSYNSPLYF.

A remark on this clone: Germline and genes here are mouse. The CDR3 goes on 4 residues after the read ends, and that part is filled in from the germline J gene. This chain connects TRBV5 to TRBJ2-1, with TRBD2 identical over 7 bases. V shed 0 bases, J shed 1 base, and the junction held 6 bases outside the gene matches. In germline, CDR1 is LGHNA, CDR2 YNLKQL (reference sequence). This CDR3 region has 17 residues. CDR3 bases read: TGTGCCAGCAGCCAAGAAAGCCTGGGGGTAAACTATGCT. Amino acid sequence: CASSQESLGVNYA. In full, the CDR3 is CASSQESLGVNYAEQFF.

This clone was seen repeatedly, ten times or more. The gene names given are mouse names. The read ends 4 residues shy of where the CDR3 ends; the end is completed using the germline J gene. This chain joins TRBV16 and TRBJ2-1, with 8 bases aligning to TRBD2. Germline assignment: CDR1 SGHSA and CDR2 FRNQAP. The CDR3 is 16 residues long. V was pared by 0 bases and J by 1 base, with 2 bases of the junction left unmatched. The DNA read from the CDR3 is TGTGCAAGCAGCTTAGAGGGGACTGGCAACTATGCT. It translates to CASSLEGTGNYA. The full CDR3 protein reads CASSLEGTGNYAEQFF. The full variable domain, with the rest looked up from reference TRBV16 and TRBJ2-1, is NAGVIQTPRHKVTGKGQEATLWCEPISGHSAVFWYRQTIVQGLEFLTYFRNQAPIDDSGMPKERFSAQMPNQSHSTLKIQSTQPQDSAVYLCASSLEGTGNYAEQFFGPGTRLTVL.

This clone was seen a handful of times. All gene names here are mouse names. Read coverage stops 4 residues before the CDR3 terminus; the germline J gene supplies the remainder. J is TRBJ2-4 and V is TRBV12-1, with TRBD2 as a possible D gene (7 bases). This CDR3 is built from 14 residues. Germline lookup yields CDR1 SGHSN and CDR2 HYEKVE. CDR3 region: CASSLEGGRNTLYF. CDR3 DNA (partial): TGTGCCAGCTCTCTCGAGGGGGGGAGAAAC.